This T cell receptor beta chain was identified during a study of siplizumab effects on memory and regulatory T cells. Study results and limitations: Relative to controls at 25% to 30%, mappable alloreactive CD4+ clones exhibited a mean Treg-derived proportion of approximately 70% with siplizumab. Siplizumab cultures yielded proliferating Tregs whose suppressive function was not confirmed.

TCR templates, 75,000 to 100,000 per sample, were assayed. Repertoires were generated with immunoSEQ multiplex PCR, while TCRdb's copy carries only in-frame clones and drops some. Of about 50,000 clones in the sample, less than 98% were seen once. Deletions cut 1 base from V and 0 bases from J, with 7 bases between. Germline V gene lookup returns CDR1 SGHDN and CDR2 FVKESK. This CDR3 spans 14 amino acids. TEMRA, effector memory, memory and naive subsets, all unstimulated, were sequenced in a few donor pairs. With respect to this clone: What it recognizes is unknown.

This receptor was identified in a human donor in good health. This rearrangement joins TRBV14 to TRBJ2-7, with D unclear. Material for sequencing was naive CD8+ T cells sorted from blood. The CDR3 DNA follows: TGTGCCAGCAGCCAAGGTCTCCTCTCCTACGAGCAGTACTTC. This translates into CASSQGLLSYEQYF.